One sample yielded the 8 T cell receptor beta chains listed below, sequenced in a study of T cell responses to AZD1222 COVID-19 vaccine. This table comes from immunoSEQ multiplex PCR, and its TCRdb copy is limited to in-frame clones, with some not included. This table has roughly 80,000 clones, about 89% appearing once. This specimen was peripheral blood, taken on day 0 of MenACWY control vaccination. All receptors derive from an adult in good health.

The chain carries TRBV5-8 and TRBJ2-7; D remains ambiguous. In germline, CDR1 is SGHTS, CDR2 YDEGEE. Trimming left V 3 bases short and J 0 bases short, with 7 bases between. CDR3 length: 13 amino acids. As DNA, the CDR3 is TGTGCCAGCAGCTATATAAGCTCCTACGAGCAGTACTTC. Its translation: CASSYISSYEQYF.

This clone was seen once. This rearrangement joins TRBV6-5 to TRBJ2-5; D may be TRBD1 or TRBD2 (7 bases each). V was trimmed by 4 bases and J by 5 bases, leaving 17 bases between them. The CDR3 is 15 residues long. The germline V gene has CDR1 MNHEY and CDR2 SVGAGI. The CDR3 coding sequence is TGTGCCAGCAGTTGGGAGGGGGCAAGGGGGGAGACCCAGTACTTC. Its translation: CASSWEGARGETQYF.

The V gene is TRBV5-1, the J gene TRBJ1-1; perhaps TRBD1 as D (5 bases). V was pared by 0 bases and J by 4 bases, with 10 bases between. CDR3 length: 14 amino acids. The germline CDR1 and CDR2 sequences are SGHRS and YFSETQ. The CDR3, as DNA: TGCGCCAGCAGCTTGGAGGCGGGGCTCACTGAAGCTTTCTTT. Translation: CASSLEAGLTEAFF.

This rearrangement joins TRBV5-1 to TRBJ2-7; unclear D gene. Trimming pared 0 bases from V and 9 bases from J, leaving 7 bases between. The CDR3 consists of 11 residues. From germline, CDR1 is SGHRS and CDR2 YFSETQ. CDR3 region: CASSLAGPQYF. CDR3 coding DNA: TGCGCCAGCAGCTTGGCTGGCCCGCAGTACTTC.

The J gene is TRBJ2-1, the V gene TRBV28; D is perhaps TRBD2 (5 bases). Trimming removed 5 bases from V and 10 bases from J, with 18 bases in between. CDR1 MDHEN and CDR2 SYDVKM come from the germline V gene. The CDR3 runs 14 residues. The CDR3 DNA follows: TGTGCCAGCAGTCTCCCCTTAGGAGGCCGGGAGCAGTTCTTC. This encodes CASSLPLGGREQFF.

The chain couples TRBV4-1 to TRBJ2-7; 8 bases match TRBD1. V shed 2 bases, J shed 6 bases, and the junction held 6 bases outside the gene matches. The CDR3 extends over 14 amino acids. Germline V gene lookup returns CDR1 MGHRA and CDR2 YSYEKL. The CDR3 DNA reads TGCGCCAGCAGCCAATGGGACAGGAGGCCCGAGCAGTACTTC. It is translated as CASSQWDRRPEQYF.

The genes are TRBV25-1 and TRBJ2-7, with D possibly TRBD1 on 6 matching bases. Trimming removed 5 bases from V and 2 bases from J, with 10 bases in between. Germline loops: CDR1 MGHDK, CDR2 SYGVNS. This CDR3 contains 13 residues. In DNA form, the CDR3 reads TGTGCCAGCAGTCAGGGGTTCACCTACGAGCAGTACTTC. Translated: CASSQGFTYEQYF.

This chain uses TRBV30 with TRBJ1-5; no clear D. The CDR3 has 13 residues. Trimming shortened V by 0 bases and J by 7 bases, and 10 bases separated the two germline ends. Germline V gene lookup returns CDR1 GTSNPN and CDR2 SVGIG (reference sequence). Written as DNA, the CDR3 is TGTGCCTGGAGTGTAAGAGATGGCCAGCCCCAGCATTTT. Amino acids: CAWSVRDGQPQHF.